Included here is one T cell receptor (beta chain) sequence, with context. The antigen remains unidentified. Here immunoSEQ multiplex PCR was the method, and the copy in TCRdb shows in-frame clones only, minus some. Here the sample spans 70,000 to 85,000 clones, roughly 84% being singletons. The data derive from a study of T cells in localized non-small cell lung cancer. Whole-study findings and limits: Appearances in adjacent lung were noted for a median about 50 of the top 100 tumor clones.

Germline V gives CDR1 MNHEY, CDR2 SVGAGI. The CDR3 loop spans 14 amino acids. Deletions cut 5 bases from V and 0 bases from J, with 8 bases between. The receptor's source is a female donor older than 55 with stage I lung adenocarcinoma. V gene TRBV6-5 combines with J gene TRBJ1-3; D gene unclear. The sequencing used peripheral blood, collected before any cancer treatment. The CDR3 reads CASSPLSSGNTIYF. The DNA of the CDR3 is TGTGCCAGCAGTCCCCTGAGCTCTGGAAACACCATATATTTT.